These 30 T cell receptor beta chains were all obtained from the same sample, sequenced in a study of cytomegalovirus exposure and HLA in healthy donors. Use of 60 Vbeta and 13 Jbeta primers characterized the PCR. The protocol was immunoSEQ multiplex PCR, while the TCRdb copy is restricted to in-frame clones and leaves out a portion. The sample yields about 130,000 clones, approximately 17% seen once. Material: PBMCs. The receptors derive from a female donor in good health and CMV-seropositive.

The V and J genes are TRBV6-5 and TRBJ2-1, with D perhaps TRBD2 (6 bases). The CDR3 extends over 16 amino acids. With 2 bases removed from V and 8 bases from J, the gap between germline ends came to 19 bases. From germline, CDR1 is MNHEY and CDR2 SVGAGI. The CDR3 loop is CASSYGAGLPPHEQFF. In DNA, the CDR3 is TGTGCCAGCAGTTACGGAGCGGGCCTACCTCCCCATGAGCAGTTCTTC.

This clone has a handful of counts. This chain links TRBV28 with TRBJ1-5; 7 bases are shared with TRBD1. The CDR3 has 13 residues. Germline V CDR1 and CDR2: MDHEN, SYDVKM. V gave up 3 bases and J gave up 7 bases; unmatched junction bases: 3. For the CDR3, the DNA is TGTGCCAGCAGTTTTAGGGGGCCCCAGCCCCAGCATTTT. Translating gives CASSFRGPQPQHF.

The J gene is TRBJ2-7, the V gene TRBV5-4; 9 positions agree with TRBD1. The CDR3 runs 16 residues. V shed 3 bases and J 0 bases; nucleotides not matched to a gene: 7. Looked up from germline, CDR1 is SGHNT and CDR2 is YYREEE (reference sequence). The DNA for the CDR3 is TGTGCCAGCAGCTCCCACATGGGACAGGGCTCCTACGAGCAGTACTTC. This sequence encodes CASSSHMGQGSYEQYF.

The chain combines TRBV9 with TRBJ1-3; D is unresolved. In germline, CDR1 is SGDLS, CDR2 YYNGEE. CDR3 size: 13 residues. V gave up 4 bases and J gave up 0 bases, with 5 bases separating them. The CDR3 sequence is CASSLYSGNTIYF. The DNA of the CDR3 is TGTGCCAGCAGCCTTTACTCTGGAAACACCATATATTTT.

This clone was picked up a small number of times. The V and J genes are TRBV4-2 and TRBJ2-7; a possible D gene is TRBD2 (6 bases). From germline, CDR1 is LGHNA and CDR2 YNFKEQ. The CDR3 runs to 15 residues. Trimming removed 0 bases from V and 2 bases from J, with 11 bases in between. The DNA for the CDR3 is TGTGCCAGCAGCCAAGATACGACTAGAACCTACGAGCAGTACTTC. Encoded protein: CASSQDTTRTYEQYF.

J is TRBJ1-5 and V is TRBV30; 8 bases map to TRBD1. In germline, CDR1 is GTSNPN, CDR2 SVGIG (reference sequence). V lost 1 base and J lost 0; bases outside the gene matches: 8. The CDR3 consists of 17 residues. For the CDR3, the DNA is TGTGCCTGGAGTGCGAAAAACAGGGGGGGTAGCAATCAGCCCCAGCATTTT. Translation gives CAWSAKNRGGSNQPQHF.

V and J are TRBV10-3 and TRBJ1-4, with D hard to call. CDR1 ENHRY and CDR2 SYGVKD come from the germline V gene. V gave up 4 bases and J gave up 3 bases, with 3 bases separating them. The CDR3 contains 12 residues. CDR3 nucleotides: TGTGCCATCAGTGGCGCTAATGAAAAACTGTTTTTT. Amino acid sequence: CAISGANEKLFF.

The chain uses TRBV6-5 and TRBJ2-7, with 7 bases fitting TRBD1. CDR3 length: 15 amino acids. V shed 5 bases, J shed 1 base, and the junction held 8 bases outside the gene matches. The germline CDR1 and CDR2 sequences are MNHEY and SVGAGI. The CDR3 loop reads CASSPYPGGSYEQYF. CDR3 sequence (DNA): TGTGCCAGCAGTCCTTATCCAGGGGGTTCCTACGAGCAGTACTTC.

In this sample, this clone turned up a few times. The CDR3 nucleotides are TGTGCCAGCTCACCACTGTACTCTGGGGCCAACGTCCTGACTTTC. Protein: CASSPLYSGANVLTF. This chain links TRBV18 with TRBJ2-6, with D unclear. CDR1 is KGHSH, CDR2 LQKENI, per germline. Trimming shortened V by 1 base and J by 0 bases, and 4 bases separated the two germline ends. The CDR3 extends over 15 amino acids.

This clone has only a few counts. The genes are TRBV29-1 and TRBJ1-2; TRBD1 might be the D (5 bases). The CDR3 is 14 residues long. CDR1 and CDR2 from the germline V gene are SQVTM and ANQGSEA. V lost 7 bases to trimming and J lost 3 bases, with 18 bases between them. In DNA, the CDR3 is TGCAGCGACTATAAATGGACAACGGACTATGGCTACACCTTC. The encoded protein is CSDYKWTTDYGYTF.

This clone was seen a few times. The J gene is TRBJ2-2, the V gene TRBV6-1; weak D call: TRBD1 (5 bases). CDR1 is MNHNS and CDR2 is SASEGT in the germline V gene. Trimming stripped 2 bases from V and 5 bases from J, with 24 bases between. This CDR3 has 19 amino acids. The DNA of the CDR3 is TGTGCCAGCAGTGAATACTCAACCACAAAGACAGCTTGGACCGGGGAGCTGTTTTTT. Protein product: CASSEYSTTKTAWTGELFF.

In this sample, this clone turned up a few times. The chain joins TRBV11-2 to TRBJ2-1; 8 nucleotides line up with TRBD2. The CDR3 is 14 residues long. The germline V gene has CDR1 SGHAT and CDR2 FQNNGV. V shed 3 bases and J 4 bases; nucleotides not matched to a gene: 2. CDR3 sequence reads: CASSFLAGYNEQFF. The DNA of the CDR3 is TGTGCCAGCAGCTTCCTAGCGGGTTACAATGAGCAGTTCTTC.

This clone was recorded a few times. The V call is TRBV7-9, the J call TRBJ1-5; unclear D gene. The V gene's germline CDR1 is SEHNR and CDR2 FQNEAQ (reference sequence). Trimming removed 5 bases at V and 5 bases at J, with 13 bases between. The CDR3 loop spans 14 amino acids. CDR3 sequence (DNA): TGTGCCAGCAGCCTGGGCAGCTCTTATCAGCCCCAGCATTTT. This encodes CASSLGSSYQPQHF.

This clone was counted between two and nine times. V is TRBV27 and J is TRBJ2-7, with a possible D match to TRBD2 (6 bases). Deletions cut 3 bases from V and 2 bases from J, with 14 bases between. This CDR3 contains 15 residues. CDR1 is MNHEY, CDR2 SMNVEV, per germline (reference sequence). CDR3 in DNA: TGTGCCAGCAGTTTGCTCACTAGCCCTGCCTACGAGCAGTACTTC. Its translation: CASSLLTSPAYEQYF.

This clone was detected a few times. The rearrangement links TRBV5-1 to TRBJ2-7, with 10 bases matching TRBD2. The CDR3 loop spans 16 amino acids. Germline V gene sequence: CDR1 SGHRS, CDR2 YFSETQ. V was pared by 1 base and J by 7 bases, with 11 bases of the junction left unmatched. In DNA, the CDR3 is TGCGCCAGCAGCTTGTTTTCTAGCGGGAGCCCCGGGGAGCAGTACTTC. Its translation: CASSLFSSGSPGEQYF. The complete variable domain, with remaining parts taken from reference TRBV5-1 and TRBJ2-7, reads KAGVTQTPRYLIKTRGQQVTLSCSPISGHRSVSWYQQTPGQGLQFLFEYFSETQRNKGNFPGRFSGRQFSNSRSEMNVSTLELGDSALYLCASSLFSSGSPGEQYFGPGTRLTVT.

The chain couples TRBV6-5 to TRBJ2-7; maybe TRBD2 (5 bases). The CDR3 loop spans 12 amino acids. V lost 6 bases to trimming and J lost 3 bases, with 9 bases between them. Germline V gene data show CDR1 as MNHEY and CDR2 as SVGAGI. CDR3 in amino acids: CASSRGVYEQYF. CDR3 coding DNA: TGTGCCAGCAGCCGGGGAGTCTACGAGCAGTACTTC.

V usage is TRBV5-6 and J usage is TRBJ2-5; D is perhaps TRBD1 (7 bases). Trimming removed 2 bases from V and 2 bases from J, with 16 bases in between. This CDR3 is 16 amino acids long. Germline loops: CDR1 SGHDT, CDR2 YYEEEE. In nucleotides, the CDR3 is TGTGCCAGCAGCTTTTTGAGGAGGGACAGACAAGAGACCCAGTACTTC. Its translation is CASSFLRRDRQETQYF.

The CDR3 DNA sequence: TGTGCCAGCAGCGTGACCTGGACATATTTGGACGAGCAGTACTTC. The encoded protein is CASSVTWTYLDEQYF. J is TRBJ2-5 and V is TRBV6-1; the D gene is possibly TRBD1 (5 bases). The end of the DNA aligns better with TRBJ2-7, so the J call may be wrong. This CDR3 is built from 15 residues. The V gene's germline CDR1 is MNHNS and CDR2 SASEGT.

CDR3 loop: CASSRQHILYSNQPQHF. The CDR3 region has the DNA TGTGCCAGCAGCAGACAGCACATATTATATAGCAATCAGCCCCAGCATTTT. The chain couples TRBV6-7 to TRBJ1-5, with D possibly TRBD1 on 5 matching bases. TRBV6-7 has ORF status, its function being uncertain. V shed 6 bases and J shed 0 bases, with 18 bases lying between them. This CDR3 contains 17 residues.

The CDR3 DNA sequence: TGCGCCAGCAGCCCGTTGCCGGGAGCCTCCTACAATGAGCAGTTCTTC. Translation gives CASSPLPGASYNEQFF. The J gene is TRBJ2-1, the V gene TRBV4-3; D perhaps matches TRBD2 (6 bases). The CDR3 covers 16 residues. CDR1 LGHNA and CDR2 YSLEER come from the germline V gene. With 4 bases removed from V and 0 bases from J, the gap between germline ends came to 13 bases.

The chain uses TRBV5-1 and TRBJ1-4; TRBD1 matches 11 bases. The V segment lost 4 bases and the J segment 7 bases; nucleotides outside the gene matches: 3. This CDR3 comprises 14 residues. Germline CDR1 and CDR2: SGHRS and YFSETQ. This chain's CDR3 is CASSPGQGAEKLFF. In DNA, the CDR3 is TGCGCCAGCAGCCCCGGACAGGGGGCTGAAAAACTGTTTTTT.

V is TRBV19 and J is TRBJ1-2; 7 bases are a match to TRBD1. Germline trimming cut 5 bases from V and 4 bases from J; bases unmatched to any gene: 16. The CDR3 is made up of 17 amino acids. Germline assignment: CDR1 LNHDA and CDR2 SQIVND (reference sequence). DNA for the CDR3: TGTGCCAGTAGTCGTTGGGACAGAGGGAGCTACGGCTATGGCTACACCTTC. It codes for CASSRWDRGSYGYGYTF. The complete variable domain, with remaining parts taken from reference TRBV19 and TRBJ1-2, reads DGGITQSPKYLFRKEGQNVTLSCEQNLNHDAMYWYRQDPGQGLRLIYYSQIVNDFQKGDIAEGYSVSREKKESFPLTVTSAQKNPTAFYLCASSRWDRGSYGYGYTFGSGTRLTVV.

The chain's CDR3 is CASSLVNSYGYTF. As DNA, the CDR3 is TGTGCCAGCAGTTTAGTTAATAGCTATGGCTACACCTTC. The chain carries TRBV28 and TRBJ1-2; D is uncertain. V was clipped by 2 bases and J by 4 bases, with 8 bases between them. The CDR3 extends over 13 amino acids. The germline V gene has CDR1 MDHEN and CDR2 SYDVKM.

This chain joins TRBV5-4 and TRBJ1-4, with a tentative D call TRBD1 (5 bases). Germline CDR1 and CDR2: SGHNT and YYREEE (reference sequence). CDR3 size: 15 residues. V was cut by 3 bases and J by 7 bases, with 16 bases left in between. The CDR3 is CASSSAGGLSEKLFF. The DNA for the CDR3 is TGTGCCAGCAGCTCAGCCGGGGGTCTAAGTGAAAAACTGTTTTTT.

Note on this clone: The junction departs from the called germline gene at one end, perhaps through a read error. The chain is built from TRBV2 and TRBJ1-1, with a possible D match to TRBD1 (5 bases). Germline CDR1 is SNHLY and CDR2 is FYNNEI. CDR3 length: 12 amino acids. Here the CDR3 reads CASRERAAGPGF. As DNA, the CDR3 is TGTGCCAGCAGGGAAAGGGCCGCAGGGCCCGGTTTT.

The rearrangement uses TRBV6-5 and TRBJ2-3; no firm D call. In germline, CDR1 is MNHEY, CDR2 SVGAGI. Deletions cut 0 bases from V and 3 bases from J, with 7 bases between. This CDR3 is built from 14 residues. This CDR3 reads CASSYSSPTDTQYF. The DNA of the CDR3 is TGTGCCAGCAGTTACTCGAGCCCGACAGATACGCAGTATTTT.

In its sample, this clone was seen a few times. This chain joins TRBV5-6 and TRBJ2-7; possible D gene TRBD1, 6 bases. The CDR3 extends over 15 amino acids. Trimming cost V 4 bases and J 3 bases, with 17 bases left between them. From germline, CDR1 is SGHDT and CDR2 YYEEEE. In DNA, the CDR3 is TGTGCCAGCAGCGATGACGGACAGAGGATCTACGAGCAGTACTTC. Translating gives CASSDDGQRIYEQYF.

This rearrangement joins TRBV5-6 to TRBJ2-2; TRBD2 aligns across 8 bases. CDR1 is SGHDT, CDR2 YYEEEE, per germline. V lost 1 base, J lost 1 base, and 6 bases stayed unmatched. This CDR3 is 17 amino acids long. The CDR3: CASSLLASGGNTGELFF. CDR3 nucleotides: TGTGCCAGCAGCTTGTTGGCCAGCGGGGGGAACACCGGGGAGCTGTTTTTT.

This clone is labeled as medium-sized. This specimen includes other DNA sequences encoding the same CDR3. J is TRBJ1-1 and V is TRBV5-1, with unresolved D. The CDR3 extends over 13 amino acids. The germline V gene has CDR1 SGHRS and CDR2 YFSETQ. V gave up 1 base and J gave up 8 bases, with 12 bases separating them. DNA of the CDR3: TGCGCCAGCAGCTTGCCCGACTATGGGGAAGCTTTCTTT. Translated: CASSLPDYGEAFF.

This clone was counted only a few times. The chain recombines TRBV7-9 with TRBJ2-2; tentative D call: TRBD1 (6 bases). CDR1 is SEHNR, CDR2 FQNEAQ, per germline (reference sequence). The CDR3 is 14 residues long. Trimming left V 1 base short and J 9 bases short, with 12 bases between. This chain's CDR3 is CASSLGTEIRELFF. The DNA for the CDR3 is TGTGCCAGCAGCTTAGGGACAGAAATCCGGGAGCTGTTTTTT.